This TCR beta chain was recorded in a study of OX40 agonist ivuxolimab in advanced cancers. Study-level background: The dose-escalation cohort had hepatocellular carcinoma, melanoma, renal cell or head and neck cancer.

With V trimmed by 5 bases and J by 2 bases, 10 bases remained unmatched. The CDR3 is made up of 17 amino acids. Germline lookup yields CDR1 MNHEY and CDR2 SMNVEV (reference sequence). Sequencing was performed with immunoSEQ multiplex PCR; in TCRdb, only in-frame clones are kept and a portion is missing. The profile covers about 50,000 clones, with 88% appearing a single time and 5.5% to 7% taken by the ten largest. The source was CD4+ or CD8+ T cells sorted from blood, collected in a trial of the OX40 agonist ivuxolimab. This TCR was sampled from an adult with an advanced solid tumor such as melanoma, head and neck, liver or kidney cancer. The V and J genes are TRBV27 and TRBJ2-4; 9 bases match TRBD1. CDR3 coding DNA: TGTGCCAGCAGTCTGCTAGGACAGGGGAGCTCCAAAAACATTCAGTACTTC. Translating it yields CASSLLGQGSSKNIQYF.